This T cell receptor (beta chain) emerged from a study of identical twins. A few counts support this clonotype. Germline V lookup: CDR1 MRHNA, CDR2 SNTAGT. J was trimmed by 2 bases and V by 0 bases; bases with no gene match: 0. The CDR3 totals 15 residues. In TCRdb, the 5' RACE reads were re-called with MiXCR into one record per CDR3 protein. The sample holds roughly 230,000 distinct CDR3 sequences, about 8% seen once. These data were also reused for a study on yellow fever vaccine responses in identical twins. That study reports: Vaccine-induced T cell responses in twins were reportedly observed to appear partly convergent, partly personalized.

The sequence came from a woman aged 18 to 35 in good health. The sample was CD8+ T cells sorted from blood. The chain uses TRBV6-4 and TRBJ2-3, with 9 bases lining up with TRBD2. The CDR3 here is CASSDSGLATDTQYF. As DNA, the CDR3 is TGTGCCAGCAGTGACTCGGGACTAGCCACAGATACGCAGTATTTT.